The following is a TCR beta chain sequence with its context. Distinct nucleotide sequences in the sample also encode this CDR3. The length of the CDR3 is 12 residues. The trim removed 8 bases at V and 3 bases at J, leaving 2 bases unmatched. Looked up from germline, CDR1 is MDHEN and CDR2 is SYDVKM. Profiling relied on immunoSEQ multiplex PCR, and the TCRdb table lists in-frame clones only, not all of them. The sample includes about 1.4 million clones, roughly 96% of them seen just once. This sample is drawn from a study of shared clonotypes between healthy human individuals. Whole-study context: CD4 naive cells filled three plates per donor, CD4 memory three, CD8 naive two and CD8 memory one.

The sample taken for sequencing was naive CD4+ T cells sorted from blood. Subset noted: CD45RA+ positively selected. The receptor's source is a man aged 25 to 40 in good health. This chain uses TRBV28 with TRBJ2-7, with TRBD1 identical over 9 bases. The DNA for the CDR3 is TGTGCCAGCCGACAGGGGGTCTACGAGCAGTACTTC. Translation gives CASRQGVYEQYF. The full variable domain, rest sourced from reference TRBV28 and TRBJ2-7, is DVKVTQSSRYLVKRTGEKVFLECVQDMDHENMFWYRQDPGLGLRLIYFSYDVKMKEKGDIPEGYSVSREKKERFSLILESASTNQTSMYLCASRQGVYEQYFGPGTRLTVT.